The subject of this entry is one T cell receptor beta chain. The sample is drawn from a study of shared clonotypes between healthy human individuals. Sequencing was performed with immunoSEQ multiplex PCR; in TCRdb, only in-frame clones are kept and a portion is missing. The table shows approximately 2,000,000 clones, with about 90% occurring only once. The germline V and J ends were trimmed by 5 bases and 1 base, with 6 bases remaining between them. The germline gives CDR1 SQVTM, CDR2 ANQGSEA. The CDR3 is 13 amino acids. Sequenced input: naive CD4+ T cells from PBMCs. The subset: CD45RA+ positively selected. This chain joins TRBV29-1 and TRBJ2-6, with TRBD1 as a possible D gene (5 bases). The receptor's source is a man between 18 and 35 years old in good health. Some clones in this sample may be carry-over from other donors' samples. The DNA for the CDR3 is TGCAGCGTTTCAGGGTCTGGGGCCAACGTCCTGACTTTC. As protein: CSVSGSGANVLTF.